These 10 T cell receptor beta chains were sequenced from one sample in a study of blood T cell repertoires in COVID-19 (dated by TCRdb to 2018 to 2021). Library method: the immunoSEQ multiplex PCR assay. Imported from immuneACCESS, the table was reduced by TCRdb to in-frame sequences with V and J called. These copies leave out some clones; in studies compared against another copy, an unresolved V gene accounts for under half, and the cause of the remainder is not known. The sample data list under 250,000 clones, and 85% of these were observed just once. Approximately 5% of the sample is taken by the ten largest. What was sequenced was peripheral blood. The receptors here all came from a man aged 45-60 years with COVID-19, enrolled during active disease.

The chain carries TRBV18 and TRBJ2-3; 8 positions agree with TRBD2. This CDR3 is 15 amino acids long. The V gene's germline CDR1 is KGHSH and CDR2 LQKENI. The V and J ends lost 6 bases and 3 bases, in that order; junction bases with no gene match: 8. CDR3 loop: CASSPGLEKTDTQYF. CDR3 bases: TGTGCCAGCTCCCCGGGACTAGAAAAAACAGATACGCAGTATTTT.

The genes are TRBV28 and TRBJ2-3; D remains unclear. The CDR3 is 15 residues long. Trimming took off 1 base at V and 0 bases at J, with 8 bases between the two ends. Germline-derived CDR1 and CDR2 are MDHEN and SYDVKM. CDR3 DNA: TGTGCCAGCAGTTTATCCCGCAGAAGCACAGATACGCAGTATTTT. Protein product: CASSLSRRSTDTQYF.

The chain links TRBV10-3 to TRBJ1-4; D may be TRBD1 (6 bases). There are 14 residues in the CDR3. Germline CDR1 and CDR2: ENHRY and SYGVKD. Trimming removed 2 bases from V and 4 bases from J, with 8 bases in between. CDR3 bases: TGTGCCATCAGTGAGGGACAGCTTAATGAAAAACTGTTTTTT. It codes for CAISEGQLNEKLFF.

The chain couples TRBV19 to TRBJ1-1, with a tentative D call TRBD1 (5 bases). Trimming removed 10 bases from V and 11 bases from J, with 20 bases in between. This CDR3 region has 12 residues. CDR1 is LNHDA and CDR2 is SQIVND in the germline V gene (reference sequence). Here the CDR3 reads CATTRTGTRAFF. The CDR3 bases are TGTGCCACCACGAGAACCGGGACTCGGGCTTTCTTT. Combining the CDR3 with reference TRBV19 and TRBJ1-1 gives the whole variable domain DGGITQSPKYLFRKEGQNVTLSCEQNLNHDAMYWYRQDPGQGLRLIYYSQIVNDFQKGDIAEGYSVSREKKESFPLTVTSAQKNPTAFYLCATTRTGTRAFFGQGTRLTVV.

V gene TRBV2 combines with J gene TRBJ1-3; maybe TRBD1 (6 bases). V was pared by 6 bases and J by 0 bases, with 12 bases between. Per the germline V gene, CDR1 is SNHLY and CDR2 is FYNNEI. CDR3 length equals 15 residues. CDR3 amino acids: CASRDRQLSGNTIYF. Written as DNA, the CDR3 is TGTGCCAGCAGGGACAGACAGCTCTCTGGAAACACCATATATTTT.

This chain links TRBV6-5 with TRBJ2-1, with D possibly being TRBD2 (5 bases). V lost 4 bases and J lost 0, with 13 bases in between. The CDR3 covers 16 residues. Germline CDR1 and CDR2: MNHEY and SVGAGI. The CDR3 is CASSSSRGFSYNEQFF. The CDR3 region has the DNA TGTGCCAGCAGTTCCTCCCGCGGGTTCTCCTACAATGAGCAGTTCTTC.

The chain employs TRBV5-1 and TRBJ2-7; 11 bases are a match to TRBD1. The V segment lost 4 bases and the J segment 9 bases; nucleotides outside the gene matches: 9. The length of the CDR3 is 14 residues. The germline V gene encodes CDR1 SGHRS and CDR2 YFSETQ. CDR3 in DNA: TGCGCCAGCAGCGTCTCGGACAGGGGGCGAGGGCAGTACTTC. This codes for CASSVSDRGRGQYF.

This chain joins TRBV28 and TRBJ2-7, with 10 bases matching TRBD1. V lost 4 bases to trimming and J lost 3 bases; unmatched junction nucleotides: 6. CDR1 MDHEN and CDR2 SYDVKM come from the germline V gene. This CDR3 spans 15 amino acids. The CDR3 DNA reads TGTGCCAGCAGTTACCACCGGGACAGGGGCTACGAGCAGTACTTC. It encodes CASSYHRDRGYEQYF.

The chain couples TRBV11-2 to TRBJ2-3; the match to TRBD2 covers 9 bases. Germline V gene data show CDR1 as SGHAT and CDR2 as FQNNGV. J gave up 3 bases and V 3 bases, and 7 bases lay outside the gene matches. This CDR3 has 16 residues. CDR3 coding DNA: TGTGCCAGCAGCTTGAGTAGCGGGGGTGGTACAGATACGCAGTATTTT. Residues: CASSLSSGGGTDTQYF.

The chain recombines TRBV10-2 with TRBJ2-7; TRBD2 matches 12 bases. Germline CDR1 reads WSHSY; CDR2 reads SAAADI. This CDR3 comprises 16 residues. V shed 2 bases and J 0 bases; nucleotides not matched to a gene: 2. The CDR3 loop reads CASSETSGGSSYEQYF. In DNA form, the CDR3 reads TGCGCCAGCAGTGAGACTAGCGGGGGGTCCTCCTACGAGCAGTACTTC.